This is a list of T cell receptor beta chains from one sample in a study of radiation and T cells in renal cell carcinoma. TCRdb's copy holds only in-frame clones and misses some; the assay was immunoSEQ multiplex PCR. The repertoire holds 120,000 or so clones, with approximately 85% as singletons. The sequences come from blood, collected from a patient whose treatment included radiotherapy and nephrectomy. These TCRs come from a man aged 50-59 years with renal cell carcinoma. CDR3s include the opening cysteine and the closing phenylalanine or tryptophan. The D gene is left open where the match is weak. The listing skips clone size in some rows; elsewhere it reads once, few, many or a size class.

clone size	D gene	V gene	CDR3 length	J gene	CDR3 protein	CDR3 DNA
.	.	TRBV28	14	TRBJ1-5	CASSLGSSNQPQHF	TGTGCCAGCAGTTTAGGCAGTAGCAATCAGCCCCAGCATTTT
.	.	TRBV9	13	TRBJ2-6	CASSPIGANVLTF	TGTGCCAGCAGCCCTATTGGGGCCAACGTCCTGACTTTC
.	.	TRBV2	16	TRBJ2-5	CASRNSRRQVQETQYF	TGTGCCAGCAGAAACTCCCGGAGGCAGGTCCAAGAGACCCAGTACTTC
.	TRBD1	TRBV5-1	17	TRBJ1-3	CASSLVGTGGSGNTIYF	TGCGCCAGCAGCTTGGTCGGTACAGGGGGCTCTGGAAACACCATATATTTT
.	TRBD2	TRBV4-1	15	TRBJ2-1	CASSQAGGPYNEQFF	TGCGCCAGCAGCCAAGCGGGAGGTCCTTACAATGAGCAGTTCTTC
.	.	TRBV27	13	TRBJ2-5	CANSWGYQETQYF	TGTGCCAACTCGTGGGGGTACCAAGAGACCCAGTACTTC
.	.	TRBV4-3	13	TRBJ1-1	CASSPYKWTEAFF	TGCGCCAGCAGCCCGTACAAGTGGACTGAAGCTTTCTTT
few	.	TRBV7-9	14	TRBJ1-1	CASSFSKGNTEAFF	TGTGCCAGCAGCTTTAGTAAGGGGAACACTGAAGCTTTCTTT
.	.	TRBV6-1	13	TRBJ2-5	CASSVSGLETQYF	TGTGCCAGCAGTGTTTCTGGGCTAGAGACCCAGTACTTC
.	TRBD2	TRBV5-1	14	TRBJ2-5	CASSEIAGQETQYF	TGCGCCAGCAGCGAGATAGCGGGACAAGAGACCCAGTACTTC
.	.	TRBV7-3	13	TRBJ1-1	CASSTDMNTEAFF	TGTGCCAGCAGCACCGACATGAACACTGAAGCTTTCTTT
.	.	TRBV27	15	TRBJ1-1	CASSGTDSSNTEAFF	TGTGCCAGCAGTGGAACGGACAGCTCGAACACTGAAGCTTTCTTT
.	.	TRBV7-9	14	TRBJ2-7	CASSLGEWGDEQYF	TGTGCCAGCAGCTTAGGGGAGTGGGGGGACGAGCAGTACTTC
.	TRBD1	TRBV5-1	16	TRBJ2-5	CASSLPFRDRQETQYF	TGCGCCAGCAGCTTGCCATTCCGGGACAGACAAGAGACCCAGTACTTC
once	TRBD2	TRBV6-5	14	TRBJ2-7	CASKDLADPFEQYF	TGTGCCAGCAAAGATCTAGCGGACCCCTTCGAGCAGTACTTC
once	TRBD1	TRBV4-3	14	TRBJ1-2	CASSQDTTGVSYTF	TGCGCCAGCAGCCAAGATACGACAGGGGTGAGCTACACCTTC
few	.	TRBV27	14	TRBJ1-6	CASSSLRQNSPLHF	TGTGCCAGCAGTTCCCTTCGACAGAATTCACCCCTCCACTTT